A single sample is the source of the 19 T cell receptor beta chains below, sequenced in a study of cytomegalovirus exposure and HLA in healthy donors. The method was immunoSEQ multiplex PCR; TCRdb's version includes in-frame clones alone and lacks a portion of them. This repertoire shows around 300,000 clones, 70% to 90% found once; its top ten account for about 1%. Sequencing was performed on PBMCs. The receptor source for this set is a woman between 18 and 29 years old in good health and CMV-seronegative.

The J gene is TRBJ2-1, the V gene TRBV2, with 11 bases that match TRBD1. Unmatched junction bases numbered 9, after V lost 10 bases and J lost 7 bases. CDR3 length: 14 residues. CDR1 and CDR2 (germline): SNHLY, FYNNEI. The CDR3 DNA is TGTGCCACGAGGACAGGGGGCTACTCTAATGAGCAGTTCTTC. Translation: CATRTGGYSNEQFF.

This clone was detected once. The rearrangement links TRBV5-8 to TRBJ2-5; D call uncertain. The CDR3 loop spans 11 amino acids. Germline CDR1 SGHTS, CDR2 YDEGEE. Trimming removed 3 bases at V and 5 bases at J, with 5 bases between. CDR3 loop: CASSSYETQYF. CDR3 sequence (DNA): TGTGCCAGCAGCTCCTACGAGACCCAGTACTTC.

This sequence joins TRBV2 and TRBJ2-7, with a tentative D call TRBD1 (6 bases). V was pared by 6 bases and J by 2 bases, with 14 bases between. In germline, CDR1 is SNHLY, CDR2 FYNNEI. The CDR3 runs to 14 residues. The CDR3 region is CASRYLQGTYEQYF. As DNA, the CDR3 is TGTGCCAGCAGGTACTTACAGGGTACCTACGAGCAGTACTTC.

The chain uses TRBV6-1 and TRBJ2-7; 10 nucleotides line up with TRBD2. CDR1 MNHNS and CDR2 SASEGT come from the germline V gene. Trimming removed 6 bases from V and 6 bases from J; junction bases left unmatched: 8. This CDR3 comprises 14 residues. The CDR3 DNA reads as TGTGCCAGCAGCCCAGCGGGAGGGCCGGCCGAGCAGTACTTC. It encodes CASSPAGGPAEQYF.

In this sample, this clone turned up a few times. The chain is built from TRBV15 and TRBJ1-1; 7 bases are a match to TRBD1. The J segment lost 1 base and the V segment lost 3 bases, leaving 2 bases of the junction unmatched. CDR3 length: 14 amino acids. CDR1 and CDR2 (germline): LNHNV, YYDKDF (reference sequence). As DNA, the CDR3 is TGTGCCACCAGCAGGTGGGACAGGAACACTGAAGCTTTCTTT. It encodes CATSRWDRNTEAFF.

This chain links TRBV5-1 with TRBJ2-1; no firm D call. Looked up from germline, CDR1 is SGHRS and CDR2 is YFSETQ. The CDR3 has 15 amino acids. Between the trimmed V and J ends, which lost 4 bases and 8 bases, there was a span of 19 bases. In DNA form, the CDR3 reads TGCGCCAGCAGCCCCTTCACCCCAGCAGGCGATGAGCAGTTCTTC. Protein product: CASSPFTPAGDEQFF.

The chain links TRBV10-2 to TRBJ1-4; TRBD1 matches at 10 bases. CDR1 WSHSY and CDR2 SAAADI come from the germline V gene. The trim removed 7 bases at V and 6 bases at J, leaving 2 bases unmatched. The CDR3 is made up of 13 amino acids. The CDR3, as DNA: TGCGCCAGCAACGGACAGGGGGATGAAAAACTGTTTTTT. Its protein is CASNGQGDEKLFF.

V is TRBV5-1 and J is TRBJ1-1; TRBD1 agrees at 7 bases. Germline V lookup: CDR1 SGHRS, CDR2 YFSETQ. Unmatched junction bases numbered 7, after V lost 0 bases and J lost 5 bases. This CDR3 has 15 amino acids. The CDR3 is CASSLEAGGWTEAFF. The CDR3 region has the DNA TGCGCCAGCAGCTTGGAGGCAGGGGGGTGGACTGAAGCTTTCTTT.

V is TRBV5-4 and J is TRBJ2-3, with unresolved D. CDR1 is SGHNT and CDR2 is YYREEE in the germline V gene (reference sequence). V lost 0 bases and J 6 bases, leaving 11 bases between the germline ends. This CDR3 region has 14 residues. In DNA form, the CDR3 reads TGTGCCAGCAGCTTGGGTGAGTCGGAGGATACGCAGTATTTT. This sequence encodes CASSLGESEDTQYF.

This chain links TRBV29-1 with TRBJ1-3; D perhaps matches TRBD1 (5 bases). The CDR3 contains 12 residues. Germline CDR1 and CDR2: SQVTM and ANQGSEA. Trimming took off 6 bases at V and 0 bases at J, with 6 bases between the two ends. In DNA form, the CDR3 reads TGCAGCGTGACAGTCTCTGGAAACACCATATATTTT. This codes for CSVTVSGNTIYF.

The chain combines TRBV6-5 with TRBJ2-1; 8 bases fit TRBD2. Germline CDR1 is MNHEY and CDR2 is SVGAGI. This CDR3 has 16 amino acids. V lost 0 bases, J lost 4 bases, and 5 bases stayed unmatched. CDR3 sequence (DNA): TGTGCCAGCAGTTACTCGTCGGTAGCGGGGTACAATGAGCAGTTCTTC. It encodes CASSYSSVAGYNEQFF.

The count of this clone is one. The chain carries TRBV27 and TRBJ1-3; a possible D gene is TRBD1 (5 bases). The CDR3 spans 15 residues. V lost 6 bases and J lost 2, with 14 bases in between. Germline CDR1 reads MNHEY; CDR2 reads SMNVEV (reference sequence). CDR3 sequence: CASSRKTEPGNTIYF. The CDR3 bases are TGTGCCAGCAGCCGAAAGACAGAGCCTGGAAACACCATATATTTT.

The chain links TRBV28 to TRBJ1-1; D remains ambiguous. V dropped 3 bases and J dropped 11 bases, with 13 bases sitting between them. The CDR3 sequence is 12 residues long. Germline-derived CDR1 and CDR2 are MDHEN and SYDVKM. The CDR3 here is CASSLGLTEAFF. The CDR3 region has the DNA TGTGCCAGCAGTTTGGGCCTCACAGAGGCTTTCTTT.

A few counts support this clone. In nucleotides, the CDR3 is TGTGCCAGTTCTCGGGGGAACACTGAAGCTTTCTTT. It translates to CASSRGNTEAFF. The rearrangement joins TRBV19 to TRBJ1-1; D ambiguous. Germline values: CDR1 LNHDA, CDR2 SQIVND (reference sequence). The CDR3 covers 12 residues. Trimming removed 8 bases at V and 1 base at J, with 8 bases between.

CDR3 region: CASSLLTDRGPEQYF. The CDR3 nucleotides are TGCGCCAGCAGCCTCCTAACAGACAGGGGGCCCGAGCAGTACTTC. This chain connects TRBV4-1 to TRBJ2-7, with 10 bases aligning to TRBD1. J lost 6 bases, V lost 4 bases, and 9 bases had no gene match. The CDR3 length is 15 residues. CDR1 is MGHRA and CDR2 is YSYEKL in the germline V gene.

This chain uses TRBV27 with TRBJ1-1; 7 nucleotides agree with TRBD1. Unmatched junction bases numbered 9, after V lost 1 base and J lost 4 bases. Germline values: CDR1 MNHEY, CDR2 SMNVEV (reference sequence). CDR3 length: 16 amino acids. CDR3 in DNA: TGTGCCAGCAGTTTATATCAGACAGGGCCAGGCACTGAAGCTTTCTTT. Protein: CASSLYQTGPGTEAFF.

This chain links TRBV14 with TRBJ1-1; D not resolved. Germline V CDR1 and CDR2: SGHDN, FVKESK. Between the trimmed V and J ends, which lost 0 bases and 8 bases, there was a span of 10 bases. CDR3 length equals 13 residues. The CDR3 bases are TGTGCCAGCAGCCAAGATTTGCGCCCGGAAGCTTTCTTT. The encoded protein is CASSQDLRPEAFF.

This clone appeared once. The chain employs TRBV19 and TRBJ1-2; no reliable D call. The V end lost 2 bases, the J end lost 0 bases, and 10 bases lay between the germline ends. The CDR3 sequence is 15 residues long. Germline V gene lookup returns CDR1 LNHDA and CDR2 SQIVND (reference sequence). The CDR3 nucleotides read TGTGCCAGTAGTATACGTCACTCCTCTAACTATGGCTACACCTTC. Its protein is CASSIRHSSNYGYTF.

The chain is built from TRBV29-1 and TRBJ1-4; 7 bases are shared with TRBD1. Germline V gene lookup returns CDR1 SQVTM and CDR2 ANQGSEA. The CDR3 is made up of 15 amino acids. The junction had 10 bases not matched to a gene; V was cut back by 4 bases and J by 5 bases. Here the CDR3 reads CSVVLWGQPNEKLFF. CDR3 nucleotides: TGCAGCGTTGTCCTATGGGGACAGCCAAATGAAAAACTGTTTTTT.